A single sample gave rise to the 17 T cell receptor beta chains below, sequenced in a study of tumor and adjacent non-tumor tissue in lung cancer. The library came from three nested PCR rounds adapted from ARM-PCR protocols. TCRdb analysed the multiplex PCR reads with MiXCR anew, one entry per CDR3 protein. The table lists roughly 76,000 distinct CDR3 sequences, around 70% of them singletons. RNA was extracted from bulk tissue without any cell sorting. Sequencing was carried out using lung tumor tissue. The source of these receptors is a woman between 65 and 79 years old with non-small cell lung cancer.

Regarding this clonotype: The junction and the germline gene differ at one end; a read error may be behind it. The CDR3 DNA is TGTGTCAGCAGCTGGGGGGTCTCCGGGGAGCTGTTTTTT. Its protein is CVSSWGVSGELFF. V is TRBV11-3 and J is TRBJ2-2, with a tentative D call TRBD2 (6 bases). The CDR3 totals 13 residues. The germline V gene has CDR1 SGHNT and CDR2 YENEEA.

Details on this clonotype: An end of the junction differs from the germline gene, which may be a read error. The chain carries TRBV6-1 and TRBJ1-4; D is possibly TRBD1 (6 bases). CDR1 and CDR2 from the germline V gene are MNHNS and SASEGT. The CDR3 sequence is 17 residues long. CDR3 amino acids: CVSTPPGGIATNEKLFF. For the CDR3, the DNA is TGTGTCAGCACTCCCCCCGGGGGCATTGCAACTAATGAAAAACTGTTTTTT.

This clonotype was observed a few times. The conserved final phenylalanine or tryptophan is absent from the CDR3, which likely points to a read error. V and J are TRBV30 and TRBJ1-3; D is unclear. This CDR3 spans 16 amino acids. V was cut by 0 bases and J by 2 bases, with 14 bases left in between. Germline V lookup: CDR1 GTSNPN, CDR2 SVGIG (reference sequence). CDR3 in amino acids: CAWSVPRSVPGNTIYL. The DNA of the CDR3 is TGTGCCTGGAGTGTACCGCGTAGTGTCCCTGGAAACACCATATATCTT.

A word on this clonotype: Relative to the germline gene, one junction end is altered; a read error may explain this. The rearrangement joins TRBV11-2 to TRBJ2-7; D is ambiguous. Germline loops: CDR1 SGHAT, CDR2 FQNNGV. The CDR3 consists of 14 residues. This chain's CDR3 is CASSLDITTYEQYF. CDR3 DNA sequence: TGTGCAAGCAGCTTAGATATTACAACCTACGAGCAGTACTTC.

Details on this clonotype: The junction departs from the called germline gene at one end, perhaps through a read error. This CDR3 reads CASSPDRRSCEQYF. The DNA for the CDR3 is TGTGCCAGCAGCCCGGACAGGCGGTCCTGCGAGCAGTACTTC. The V and J genes are TRBV12-3 or TRBV12-4 and TRBJ2-7, with TRBD1 identical over 7 bases. The CDR3 contains 14 residues.

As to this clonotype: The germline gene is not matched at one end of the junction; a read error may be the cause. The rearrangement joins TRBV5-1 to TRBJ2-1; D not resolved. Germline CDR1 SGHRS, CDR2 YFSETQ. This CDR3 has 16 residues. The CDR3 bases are TGCGCCAGTAGCTCCTCCCTGTTTGAGTCCAACAATGAGCAGTTCTTC. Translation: CASSSSLFESNNEQFF.

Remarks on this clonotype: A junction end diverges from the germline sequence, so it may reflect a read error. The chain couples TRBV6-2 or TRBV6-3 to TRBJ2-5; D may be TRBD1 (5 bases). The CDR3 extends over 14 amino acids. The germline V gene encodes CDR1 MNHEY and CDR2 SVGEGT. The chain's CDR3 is CTSCFRQPPRTQYF. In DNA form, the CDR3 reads TGTACCAGCTGTTTTCGACAGCCCCCCAGGACCCAGTACTTC.

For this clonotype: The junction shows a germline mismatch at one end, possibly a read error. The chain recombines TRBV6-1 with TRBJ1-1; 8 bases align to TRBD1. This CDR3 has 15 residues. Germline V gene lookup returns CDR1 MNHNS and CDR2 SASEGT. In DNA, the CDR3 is TGTGCCGGCAGTGGCGGGGACAGGTTGAACACTGTAGCTTTCTTC. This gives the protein CAGSGGDRLNTVAFF.

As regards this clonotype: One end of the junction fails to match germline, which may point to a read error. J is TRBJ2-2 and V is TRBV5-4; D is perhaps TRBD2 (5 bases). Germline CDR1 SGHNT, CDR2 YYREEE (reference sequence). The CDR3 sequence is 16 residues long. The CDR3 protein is CASSLTMGVNTGELFF. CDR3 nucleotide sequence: TGTGCCAGCAGCTTGACCATGGGAGTCAACACCGGGGAGCTGTTCTTT.

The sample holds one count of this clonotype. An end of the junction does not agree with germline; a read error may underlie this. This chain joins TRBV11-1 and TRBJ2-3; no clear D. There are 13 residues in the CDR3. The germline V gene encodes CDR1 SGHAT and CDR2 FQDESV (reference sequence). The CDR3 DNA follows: TGTGTCAGCGCCATCCCCTTCACAGATACGAAGTATTTT. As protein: CVSAIPFTDTKYF.

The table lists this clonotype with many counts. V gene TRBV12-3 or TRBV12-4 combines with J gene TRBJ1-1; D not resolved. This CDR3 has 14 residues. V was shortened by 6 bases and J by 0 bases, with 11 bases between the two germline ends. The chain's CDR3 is CASSPRRLNTEAFF. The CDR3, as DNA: TGTGCCAGCAGCCCTCGACGGCTGAACACTGAAGCTTTCTTT.

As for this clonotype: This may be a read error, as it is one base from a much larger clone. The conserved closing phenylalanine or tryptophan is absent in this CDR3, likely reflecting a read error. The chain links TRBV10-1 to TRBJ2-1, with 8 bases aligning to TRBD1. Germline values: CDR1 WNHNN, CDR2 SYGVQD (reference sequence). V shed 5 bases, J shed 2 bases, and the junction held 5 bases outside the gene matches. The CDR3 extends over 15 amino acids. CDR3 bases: TGCGCCAGCAGTCCTGGACAGGGCCCCTACAATGAGCAGTTCTCC. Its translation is CASSPGQGPYNEQFS.

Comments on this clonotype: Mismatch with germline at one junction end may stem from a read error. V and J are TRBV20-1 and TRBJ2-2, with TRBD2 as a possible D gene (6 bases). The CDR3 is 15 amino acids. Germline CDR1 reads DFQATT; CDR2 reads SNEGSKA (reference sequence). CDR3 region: CSALREGVRGGELPF. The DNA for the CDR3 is TGCAGTGCTCTTAGAGAGGGAGTAAGAGGCGGGGAGCTGCCTTTT.

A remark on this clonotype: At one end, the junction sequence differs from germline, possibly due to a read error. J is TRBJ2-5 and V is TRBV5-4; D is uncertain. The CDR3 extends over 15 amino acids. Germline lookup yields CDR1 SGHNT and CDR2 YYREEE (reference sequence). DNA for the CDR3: TGTGCCAGCAGCCGCGAAATGGCGATCCCAGAGACCCAATACTTC. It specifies CASSREMAIPETQYF.

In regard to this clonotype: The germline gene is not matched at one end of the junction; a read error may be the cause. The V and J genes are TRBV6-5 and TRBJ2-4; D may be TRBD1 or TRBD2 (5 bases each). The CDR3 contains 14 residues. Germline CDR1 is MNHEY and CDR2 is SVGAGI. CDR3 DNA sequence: TGTGCCAGCAGCCGAGGGGTCTCTGAAAACACTCAGTATTTC. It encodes CASSRGVSENTQYF.

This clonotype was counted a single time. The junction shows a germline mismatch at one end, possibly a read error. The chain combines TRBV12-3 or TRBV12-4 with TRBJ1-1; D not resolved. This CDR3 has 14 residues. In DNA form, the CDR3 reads TGTGCCAGCAGTTGGGTGGATTCGAACATTGAAGCTTTCTTT. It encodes CASSWVDSNIEAFF.

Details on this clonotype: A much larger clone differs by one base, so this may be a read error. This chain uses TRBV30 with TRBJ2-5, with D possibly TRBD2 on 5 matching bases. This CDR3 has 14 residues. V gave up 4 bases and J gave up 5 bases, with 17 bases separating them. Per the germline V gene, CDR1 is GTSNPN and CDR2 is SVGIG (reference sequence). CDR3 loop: CAWTGNAWRETQYF. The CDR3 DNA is TGTGCCTGGACGGGAAATGCTTGGAGGGAGACCCAGTACTTC.